A single sample gave rise to the 14 T cell receptor beta chains below, sequenced in a study of T cell responses to AZD1222 COVID-19 vaccine. Generated by immunoSEQ multiplex PCR, the TCRdb table keeps only in-frame clones and is missing some. Counted here are roughly 160,000 clones, 87% occurring once; the ten biggest clones make up roughly 1.1%. Sequenced here: peripheral blood, sampled 28 days after the second AZD1222 dose. These receptors all come from an adult who received the AZD1222 COVID-19 vaccine.

This clone occurred a few times. The CDR3 here is CASSDSVGTGASPLHF. CDR3 bases: TGTGCCAGCAGTGATAGCGTAGGGACAGGAGCTTCACCCCTCCACTTT. The rearrangement links TRBV25-1 to TRBJ1-6; 8 positions agree with TRBD1. Germline CDR1 is MGHDK and CDR2 is SYGVNS. The CDR3 sequence is 16 residues long. The V segment lost 3 bases and the J segment 9 bases; nucleotides outside the gene matches: 10.

The chain employs TRBV4-2 and TRBJ1-1; a weak D match, TRBD1 (5 bases). The V end lost 0 bases, the J end lost 4 bases, and 12 bases lay between the germline ends. This CDR3 contains 15 residues. Germline CDR1 reads LGHNA; CDR2 reads YNFKEQ. CDR3 coding DNA: TGTGCCAGCAGCCAAGACGTCGGGGCGAGCACTGAAGCTTTCTTT. Its protein is CASSQDVGASTEAFF.

V gene TRBV7-9 combines with J gene TRBJ2-5, with 10 bases identical to TRBD2. There are 15 residues in the CDR3. V lost 3 bases, J lost 2 bases, and 3 bases stayed unmatched. Germline V gene sequence: CDR1 SEHNR, CDR2 FQNEAQ (reference sequence). The CDR3 here is CASSFIAGGQETQYF. CDR3 nucleotides: TGTGCCAGCAGCTTTATAGCGGGGGGTCAAGAGACCCAGTACTTC. The full variable domain, rest sourced from reference TRBV7-9 and TRBJ2-5, is DTGVSQNPRHKITKRGQNVTFRCDPISEHNRLYWYRQTLGQGPEFLTYFQNEAQLEKSRLLSDRFSAERPKGSFSTLEIQRTEQGDSAMYLCASSFIAGGQETQYFGPGTRLLVL.

The chain carries TRBV19 and TRBJ2-7, with TRBD1 matching 7 bases. The ends lost 6 bases at V and 0 bases at J; junction bases unmatched: 8. This CDR3 is built from 15 residues. Germline loops: CDR1 LNHDA, CDR2 SQIVND (reference sequence). The CDR3, as DNA: TGTGCCAGTAGCCTCGGACAGGTTAGCTCCTACGAGCAGTACTTC. It encodes CASSLGQVSSYEQYF.

This clone came up once. The chain couples TRBV7-8 to TRBJ1-4; D unclear. Germline CDR1 SGHVS, CDR2 FQNEAQ. V was shortened by 0 bases and J by 5 bases, with 10 bases between the two germline ends. CDR3 length: 15 residues. The CDR3 protein is CASSLARSLNEKLFF. The DNA for the CDR3 is TGTGCCAGCAGCTTAGCGCGTTCTCTGAATGAAAAACTGTTTTTT.

This clone was seen only once. The genes are TRBV13 and TRBJ2-2, with 8 bases aligning to TRBD2. Trimming cost V 5 bases and J 4 bases; bases outside gene matches: 9. Germline V lookup: CDR1 PRHDT, CDR2 FYEKMQ (reference sequence). This CDR3 is 16 amino acids long. The CDR3 nucleotides read TGTGCCAGCAGCATAACCGGGCGGGGGGCCACCGGGGAGCTGTTTTTT. This gives the protein CASSITGRGATGELFF.

CDR3 sequence reads: CASSLYGQGKFNEKLFF. CDR3 DNA sequence: TGTGCCAGCAGCTTATACGGGCAGGGAAAATTTAACGAAAAACTGTTTTTT. This chain joins TRBV7-2 and TRBJ1-4, with TRBD1 as a possible D gene (5 bases). Germline CDR1 is SGHTA and CDR2 is FQGNSA. Trimming took off 2 bases at V and 8 bases at J, with 21 bases between the two ends. The CDR3 is 17 residues long.

The genes are TRBV7-6 and TRBJ2-5; perhaps TRBD2 as D (6 bases). The CDR3 has 16 residues. Germline CDR1 SGHVS, CDR2 FNYEAQ. V gave up 2 bases and J gave up 3 bases, with 16 bases separating them. CDR3 nucleotide sequence: TGTGCCAGCAGCTTATCGCTGCGGGGAGCCGAAGAGACCCAGTACTTC. Its protein product is CASSLSLRGAEETQYF.

The rearrangement joins TRBV18 to TRBJ2-7; no reliable D call. V dropped 3 bases and J dropped 2 bases, with 11 bases sitting between them. The germline V gene has CDR1 KGHSH and CDR2 LQKENI. This CDR3 region has 14 residues. CDR3 sequence: CASSPRRTPYEQYF. The CDR3 nucleotides are TGTGCCAGCTCACCGAGGAGAACTCCCTACGAGCAGTACTTC.

This clone was picked up a small number of times. V usage is TRBV5-1 and J usage is TRBJ1-4, with D possibly matching TRBD1 (6 bases). The CDR3 loop spans 16 amino acids. Germline V gives CDR1 SGHRS, CDR2 YFSETQ. Trimming cost V 0 bases and J 4 bases, with 13 bases left between them. CDR3 sequence reads: CASSLGRGTSNEKLFF. As DNA, the CDR3 is TGCGCCAGCAGCTTGGGGAGGGGGACAAGTAATGAAAAACTGTTTTTT.

CDR3 residues: CASSLGTGDREQYF. The CDR3 DNA sequence: TGCGCCAGCAGCTTGGGGACAGGTGATCGAGAGCAGTACTTC. The chain employs TRBV5-1 and TRBJ2-7; 7 nucleotides agree with TRBD1. The CDR3 extends over 14 amino acids. CDR1 is SGHRS and CDR2 is YFSETQ in the germline V gene. The junction had 7 bases not matched to a gene; V was cut back by 0 bases and J by 7 bases.

The V call is TRBV24-1, the J call TRBJ1-5; 7 bases are shared with TRBD1. V trimming: 4 bases; J trimming: 5 bases; junction bases outside the gene matches: 7. CDR3 length: 15 residues. CDR1 and CDR2 (germline): KGHDR, SFDVKD. The CDR3 loop reads CATSDSGTADQPQHF. DNA of the CDR3: TGTGCCACCAGTGACTCCGGGACAGCCGATCAGCCCCAGCATTTT.

This chain connects TRBV6-5 to TRBJ1-2, with TRBD1 matching 10 bases. Looked up from germline, CDR1 is MNHEY and CDR2 is SVGAGI. The CDR3 runs to 14 residues. V lost 5 bases and J lost 7; bases outside the gene matches: 7. Here the CDR3 reads CASSQTGGPFGYTF. Here the CDR3 DNA reads TGTGCCAGCAGTCAGACAGGGGGCCCTTTTGGCTACACCTTC.

This chain connects TRBV19 to TRBJ1-2; the D gene is possibly TRBD1 (6 bases). The CDR3 is 13 residues long. From germline, CDR1 is LNHDA and CDR2 SQIVND (reference sequence). V lost 7 bases and J lost 4, with 13 bases in between. As DNA, the CDR3 is TGTGCCAGTACCAGAGACAGGATCTATGGCTACACCTTC. Amino acids: CASTRDRIYGYTF. The full variable domain, its missing parts supplied by reference TRBV19 and TRBJ1-2, is DGGITQSPKYLFRKEGQNVTLSCEQNLNHDAMYWYRQDPGQGLRLIYYSQIVNDFQKGDIAEGYSVSREKKESFPLTVTSAQKNPTAFYLCASTRDRIYGYTFGSGTRLTVV.